The 14 T cell receptor beta chains given below trace back to one sample, sequenced in a study of shared clonotypes between healthy human individuals (dated by TCRdb to the early 2020s). The library was made by the immunoSEQ multiplex PCR assay. Held by TCRdb, this immuneACCESS table contains in-frame sequences only and omits some clones. Under half of the omission traces to an unresolved V gene where checked; the cause of the rest is unknown. The sample has about 530,000 clones on record, 90% to 97% of them singletons. The ten largest make up 0.06% of the sample. Sequencing used naive CD4+ T cells sorted from blood. This specimen's cell subset or site label, interpreted: CD45RA+ positively selected. All receptors derive from a woman aged 25 to 39 in good health.

This clone came up once. The J gene is TRBJ1-4, the V gene TRBV5-1, with no clear D. In germline, CDR1 is SGHRS, CDR2 YFSETQ. The CDR3 covers 14 residues. Trimming took off 0 bases at V and 2 bases at J, with 5 bases between the two ends. The CDR3 protein is CASSLEATNEKLFF. The DNA for the CDR3 is TGCGCCAGCAGCTTGGAGGCGACTAATGAAAAACTGTTTTTT.

The chain carries TRBV19 and TRBJ1-4, with a weak D call TRBD1 (6 bases). CDR1 and CDR2 (germline): LNHDA, SQIVND (reference sequence). The CDR3 consists of 12 residues. V was cut by 7 bases and J by 8 bases, with 11 bases left in between. In nucleotides, the CDR3 is TGTGCCAGTAAGGACAGTTTGGAAAAACTGTTTTTT. This sequence encodes CASKDSLEKLFF.

V gene TRBV7-9 combines with J gene TRBJ1-4, with D maybe TRBD1 (6 bases). Per the germline V gene, CDR1 is SEHNR and CDR2 is FQNEAQ (reference sequence). Trimming removed 3 bases at V and 0 bases at J, with 14 bases between. The CDR3 is made up of 17 amino acids. In DNA form, the CDR3 reads TGTGCCAGCAGCTTGGGGGGCGGACGAGCAACTAATGAAAAACTGTTTTTT. It translates to CASSLGGGRATNEKLFF.

This chain joins TRBV7-2 and TRBJ2-2; 10 nucleotides match TRBD2. V gave up 2 bases and J gave up 4 bases; unmatched junction bases: 4. The CDR3 is made up of 16 amino acids. Per the germline V gene, CDR1 is SGHTA and CDR2 is FQGNSA. CDR3 sequence (DNA): TGTGCCAGCAGCTTAAGCCGGACTAGCGGCACCGGGGAGCTGTTTTTT. It encodes CASSLSRTSGTGELFF.

This clone has a handful of counts. The J gene is TRBJ1-2, the V gene TRBV11-2; D is unresolved. The CDR3 is 15 amino acids. Germline assignment: CDR1 SGHAT and CDR2 FQNNGV. The V gene lost 1 base and the J gene lost 0 bases, with 9 bases spanning the gap. The CDR3 loop reads CASSLGSETNYGYTF. The CDR3 DNA reads as TGTGCCAGCAGCTTAGGGAGCGAGACTAACTATGGCTACACCTTC.

A single count supports this clone. The chain is built from TRBV4-1 and TRBJ2-7, with 8 positions matching TRBD1. The CDR3 totals 17 residues. Germline CDR1 reads MGHRA; CDR2 reads YSYEKL. V shed 4 bases, J shed 2 bases, and the junction held 13 bases outside the gene matches. The CDR3 loop is CASSPHLTGQGAYEQYF. The CDR3 DNA follows: TGCGCCAGCAGCCCACACCTAACCGGACAGGGAGCCTACGAGCAGTACTTC.

The V call is TRBV5-1, the J call TRBJ2-7, with 8 bases aligning to TRBD1. The CDR3 has 15 amino acids. The J segment lost 0 bases and the V segment lost 5 bases, leaving 7 bases of the junction unmatched. CDR1 is SGHRS, CDR2 YFSETQ, per germline. The CDR3 reads CASRSWTGPSYEQYF. The CDR3 DNA reads TGCGCCAGCAGGAGTTGGACAGGGCCCTCCTACGAGCAGTACTTC.

This clone has more than one count but fewer than ten. V usage is TRBV6-5 and J usage is TRBJ2-7, with 12 bases identical to TRBD2. From germline, CDR1 is MNHEY and CDR2 SVGAGI. Trimming took 10 bases from V and 2 from J; bases not matched to a gene: 3. This CDR3 is built from 13 residues. CDR3 nucleotides: TGTGCCACCCGACTAGCGGGGGCCTACGAGCAGTACTTC. As protein: CATRLAGAYEQYF.

This chain uses TRBV29-1 with TRBJ1-2, with TRBD1 matching 8 bases. CDR1 SQVTM and CDR2 ANQGSEA come from the germline V gene. The CDR3 covers 15 residues. V shed 3 bases, J shed 1 base, and the junction held 7 bases outside the gene matches. The CDR3 reads CSVEDRDSFNYGYTF. The CDR3 nucleotides read TGCAGCGTTGAGGACAGGGACTCTTTTAACTATGGCTACACCTTC.

The J gene is TRBJ2-7, the V gene TRBV28; D might be TRBD2 (6 bases). The CDR3 runs 13 residues. CDR1 and CDR2 (germline): MDHEN, SYDVKM. Trimming removed 5 bases at V and 3 bases at J, with 11 bases between. The CDR3 sequence is CASSAGPNYEQYF. The CDR3 DNA reads TGTGCCAGCAGTGCGGGACCCAACTACGAGCAGTACTTC. Combining the CDR3 with reference TRBV28 and TRBJ2-7 gives the whole variable domain DVKVTQSSRYLVKRTGEKVFLECVQDMDHENMFWYRQDPGLGLRLIYFSYDVKMKEKGDIPEGYSVSREKKERFSLILESASTNQTSMYLCASSAGPNYEQYFGPGTRLTVT.

This chain uses TRBV19 with TRBJ2-7; D is perhaps TRBD2 (5 bases). V was shortened by 2 bases and J by 3 bases, with 8 bases between the two germline ends. Germline CDR1 reads LNHDA; CDR2 reads SQIVND (reference sequence). The CDR3 runs 13 residues. As DNA, the CDR3 is TGTGCCAGTAGTATACGGGGTATCTACGAGCAGTACTTC. This encodes CASSIRGIYEQYF. Drawing the rest from reference TRBV19 and TRBJ2-7, the complete variable domain is DGGITQSPKYLFRKEGQNVTLSCEQNLNHDAMYWYRQDPGQGLRLIYYSQIVNDFQKGDIAEGYSVSREKKESFPLTVTSAQKNPTAFYLCASSIRGIYEQYFGPGTRLTVT.

The chain carries TRBV7-8 and TRBJ2-7, with 7 bases identical to TRBD2. The CDR3 consists of 17 residues. Unmatched junction bases numbered 16, after V lost 5 bases and J lost 3 bases. Germline CDR1 SGHVS, CDR2 FQNEAQ. CDR3 in amino acids: CASSAWDYYTINYEQYF. The CDR3 DNA reads as TGTGCCAGCAGCGCGTGGGACTACTATACAATCAACTACGAGCAGTACTTC.

The J gene is TRBJ2-5, the V gene TRBV2; 9 bases line up with TRBD1. V was clipped by 4 bases and J by 4 bases; unmatched bases: 4. Germline V gene data show CDR1 as SNHLY and CDR2 as FYNNEI. This CDR3 has 14 residues. In nucleotides, the CDR3 is TGTGCCAGCAGTGGACAGGGGGGATTAGAGACCCAGTACTTC. The encoded protein is CASSGQGGLETQYF.

The V call is TRBV5-6, the J call TRBJ2-6; no clear D gene. V gave up 0 bases and J gave up 0 bases, with 7 bases separating them. The CDR3 length is 16 residues. CDR1 and CDR2 (germline): SGHDT, YYEEEE. DNA for the CDR3: TGTGCCAGCAGCTTGGGGTCGGGCTCTGGGGCCAACGTCCTGACTTTC. Its protein is CASSLGSGSGANVLTF.